A selection of T cell receptor beta chains follows, all from one sample in a study of vaccination and CD4 T cells after COVID-19. No antigen has been assigned to these receptors. TCRdb reanalysed the PCR reads using MiXCR and keeps one entry per CDR3 protein. The profile shows 12,000 or so distinct CDR3 sequences, 50% to 70% of them singletons. The source material was CD4+ T cells from blood, cultured in vitro. Source of these receptors: a human donor who had recovered from COVID-19. Each CDR3 is given with its conserved first and last residue. The D gene is left open where the match is weak. Clone sizes are given selectively: once, few, many, or a class where the clone is expanded.

CDR3,DNA,J,size,V,D
CATRQGENTGELFF,TGTGCCACCCGACAGGGTGAGAACACCGGGGAGCTGTTTTTT,TRBJ2-2,.,TRBV2,TRBD1
CSADDYKGVDEQFF,TGCAGTGCAGACGACTATAAGGGGGTCGATGAGCAGTTCTTC,TRBJ2-1,.,TRBV20-1,.
CASSYSHEGFEQYF,TGTGCCAGCAGTTACAGCCACGAAGGGTTCGAGCAGTACTTC,TRBJ2-7,once,TRBV6-5,.
CSASGSLAGEVEQFF,TGCAGTGCTAGTGGATCCCTAGCGGGAGAGGTTGAGCAGTTCTTC,TRBJ2-1,.,TRBV20-1,TRBD2
CASSQDRLETQYF,TGTGCTAGCAGTCAAGACAGGTTAGAGACCCAGTACTTC,TRBJ2-5,.,TRBV7-6,.
CASSQDPGDRGSYGYTF,TGCGCCAGCAGCCAAGATCCGGGGGACAGGGGATCATATGGCTACACCTTC,TRBJ1-2,.,TRBV4-3,TRBD1
CAISAGWDDGYTF,TGTGCCATCAGTGCGGGCTGGGATGATGGCTACACCTTC,TRBJ1-2,.,TRBV10-3,.
CASTRQASASSYNEQFF,TGTGCCAGCACCCGACAGGCTAGCGCGAGCTCCTACAATGAGCAGTTCTTC,TRBJ2-1,few,TRBV6-1,.
CASNREIATEAFF,TGTGCCAGTAACAGGGAGATAGCCACTGAAGCTTTCTTT,TRBJ1-1,.,TRBV2,.
CASSQDPNTGELFF,TGCGCCAGCAGCCAAGATCCGAACACCGGGGAGCTGTTTTTT,TRBJ2-2,.,TRBV4-3,.
CASSIGAGMNTEAFF,TGTGCCAGTAGTATAGGAGCAGGGATGAACACTGAAGCTTTCTTT,TRBJ1-1,.,TRBV19,.
CASSDVREVRHEQYF,TGTGCCAGCAGTGATGTACGGGAGGTAAGGCACGAGCAGTACTTC,TRBJ2-7,.,TRBV6-1,TRBD2
CASSLQGLYTDTQYF,TGTGCCAGCAGCCTACAGGGACTTTACACAGATACGCAGTATTTT,TRBJ2-3,.,TRBV7-9,.
CSARDPFSSGRLNEQYF,TGCAGTGCTAGAGATCCCTTTTCTAGCGGGAGGTTGAACGAGCAGTACTTC,TRBJ2-7,.,TRBV20-1,TRBD2
CASSFRGGGSSYEQYF,TGTGCCAGCAGCTTCCGGGGGGGGGGGAGCTCCTACGAGCAGTACTTC,TRBJ2-7,.,TRBV7-6,TRBD2
CASSGTSGYNEQFF,TGTGCCAGCAGCGGGACTAGCGGTTACAATGAGCAGTTCTTC,TRBJ2-1,.,TRBV7-2,TRBD2
CSASGTGEGANVLTF,TGCAGTGCTAGCGGGACAGGGGAAGGGGCCAACGTCCTGACTTTC,TRBJ2-6,.,TRBV20-1,TRBD1
CSAREGEGRAFF,TGCAGTGCTAGAGAGGGTGAGGGGAGGGCTTTCTTT,TRBJ1-1,few,TRBV20-1,.
CASTPSGGAPYEQYF,TGTGCCAGTACCCCCTCAGGGGGCGCGCCCTACGAGCAGTACTTC,TRBJ2-7,.,TRBV19,TRBD1
CASSLWGGQETQYF,TGTGCCAGCAGCTTATGGGGAGGCCAAGAGACCCAGTACTTC,TRBJ2-5,.,TRBV5-8,.
CATSDPGHTGELFF,TGTGCCACCAGTGACCCGGGCCACACCGGGGAGCTGTTTTTT,TRBJ2-2,.,TRBV24-1,.
CASNPGLANYEQYF,TGTGCCAGCAATCCGGGACTAGCTAATTACGAGCAGTACTTC,TRBJ2-7,once,TRBV12-3/TRBV12-4,TRBD2
CATSRKTGARVTQYF,TGTGCCACCAGCAGGAAAACAGGGGCTCGGGTGACCCAGTACTTC,TRBJ2-5,few,TRBV15,TRBD1
CASSKTQGGRTTGANVLTF,TGTGCCAGCAGCAAGACACAGGGAGGTAGAACCACTGGGGCCAACGTCCTGACTTTC,TRBJ2-6,.,TRBV6-1,.
CASSPVGGAAPGYTF,TGTGCCAGTAGTCCGGTCGGGGGCGCAGCTCCTGGCTACACCTTC,TRBJ1-2,few,TRBV19,.
CSASAPSGETQYF,TGCAGTGCTAGCGCCCCTTCAGGAGAGACCCAGTACTTC,TRBJ2-5,few,TRBV20-1,.
CASSFASGRALQFF,TGTGCCAGCAGCTTCGCTAGCGGGAGGGCCCTTCAGTTCTTC,TRBJ2-1,once,TRBV7-2,TRBD2
CASSQDWANYGYTF,TGTGCCAGCAGCCAAGACTGGGCTAACTATGGCTACACCTTC,TRBJ1-2,.,TRBV14,.
CASSLRPGEGYTF,TGTGCCAGCAGCTTGCGGCCAGGGGAAGGCTACACCTTC,TRBJ1-2,few,TRBV5-6,.
CASSIREGSYEQYF,TGTGCCAGCAGCATTAGAGAGGGCTCCTACGAGCAGTACTTC,TRBJ2-7,.,TRBV7-8,.
CSVEAGENYGYTF,TGCAGCGTTGAAGCGGGAGAGAACTATGGCTACACCTTC,TRBJ1-2,.,TRBV29-1,.
CSAGRAGGWEQYF,TGCAGTGCCGGACGGGCAGGAGGGTGGGAGCAGTACTTC,TRBJ2-7,.,TRBV20-1,.
CAINLPGPLMNEQYF,TGTGCCATTAACCTGCCGGGCCCCCTTATGAACGAGCAGTACTTC,TRBJ2-7,once,TRBV7-9,.
CSAEGTGDFDEQYF,TGCAGTGCGGAAGGGACAGGGGACTTCGACGAGCAGTACTTC,TRBJ2-7,.,TRBV20-1,TRBD1
CASSLVGGIPETQYF,TGTGCCAGCAGCTTAGTCGGCGGGATCCCGGAGACCCAGTACTTC,TRBJ2-5,.,TRBV7-8,.
CSAARTGNTEAFF,TGCAGTGCTGCCCGGACAGGGAACACTGAAGCTTTCTTT,TRBJ1-1,few,TRBV20-1,TRBD1